This TCR beta chain was sequenced for a study of cytomegalovirus exposure and HLA in healthy donors. Study-wide points: Cytomegalovirus association was assigned to about 150 TCR beta chains. For most TCR sequences rarity was the rule, although some public TCRs occurred in many donors.

In the PCR, 60 Vbeta and 13 Jbeta primers were used. Per the authors' pipeline: A later analysis tallied 80 million to 100 million unique TCR beta chains, 9.5 million to 14 million of them shared. Data came from immunoSEQ multiplex PCR; TCRdb stores just in-frame clones and leaves some out. The DNA was the basis for D and trimming; V, J and clone size are from that table. Among roughly 97,000 clones listed, around 10% were seen once. At least ten counts were recorded for this clone. As yet, its antigen is unknown. The specimen was PBMCs. This TCR derives from a man between 50 and 59 years old in good health and CMV-seropositive.

The CDR3 sequence: CASSYIRSTEAFF. Written as DNA, the CDR3 is TGTGCCAGCAGTTATATTAGGAGCACTGAAGCTTTCTTT. The genes are TRBV6-5 and TRBJ1-1; D call uncertain. This CDR3 is 13 amino acids long. Trimming removed 3 bases from V and 4 bases from J, with 9 bases in between. CDR1 is MNHEY, CDR2 SVGAGI, per germline.